A selection of T cell receptor beta chains follows, all from one sample in a study of cytomegalovirus exposure and HLA in healthy donors. Some clones are missing from TCRdb's copy, which holds only in-frame ones; the method was immunoSEQ multiplex PCR. The table lists under 200,000 clones, roughly 83% of them singletons, with 2.3% in the top ten. The sequenced sample consisted of PBMCs. The receptors originated from a woman between 45 and 65 years old in good health and CMV-seronegative. The CDR3 runs from the conserved cysteine through the conserved F or W. The order of the fields is CDR3 DNA, CDR3 protein, V gene, clone size, D gene, J gene. D genes are given only for firm matches. Clone size is given for some rows only: seen once, a few or many times, or a class if the clone is expanded.

CDR3 DNA: TGTGCCAGTAGCTCAATGGGACAGAATGAAGCTTTCTTT
CDR3 protein: CASSSMGQNEAFF
V gene: TRBV19
clone size: NA
D gene: TRBD1
J gene: TRBJ1-1

CDR3 DNA: TGTGCCAGCAGCGACAGGCAGGGGATTAACGAGCAGTACTTC
CDR3 protein: CASSDRQGINEQYF
V gene: TRBV9
clone size: NA
D gene: NA
J gene: TRBJ2-7

CDR3 DNA: TGTGCCAGCAGTTCCGATCCCCTGACTAGCGGGAGGAACTACAATGAGCAGTTCTTC
CDR3 protein: CASSSDPLTSGRNYNEQFF
V gene: TRBV28
clone size: NA
D gene: TRBD2
J gene: TRBJ2-1

CDR3 DNA: TGTGCCAGCAGTTTGGGACAGTCCCCGGAGAATGAAAAACTGTTTTTT
CDR3 protein: CASSLGQSPENEKLFF
V gene: TRBV28
clone size: NA
D gene: TRBD1
J gene: TRBJ1-4

CDR3 DNA: TGTGCCAGCAGCTTAGCGAGGGTCACAGAGACCCAGTACTTC
CDR3 protein: CASSLARVTETQYF
V gene: TRBV7-6
clone size: NA
D gene: NA
J gene: TRBJ2-5

CDR3 DNA: TGTGCCAGCAGTCCCGGAGGGACGAGGCCTCTACGAGCAGACTTC
CDR3 protein: CASSPGGTRPLRADF
V gene: TRBV28
clone size: once
D gene: NA
J gene: TRBJ2-7

CDR3 DNA: TGTGCCAGCAGTGCCAGGGTCCCCGGGGCCAACGTCCTGACTTTC
CDR3 protein: CASSARVPGANVLTF
V gene: TRBV25-1
clone size: NA
D gene: NA
J gene: TRBJ2-6

CDR3 DNA: TGTGCCAGCAGCGTAGATTTGGGGGGTTGGGATACGCAGTATTTT
CDR3 protein: CASSVDLGGWDTQYF
V gene: TRBV9
clone size: NA
D gene: NA
J gene: TRBJ2-3

CDR3 DNA: TGTGCCAGTAGTAAAGGTAGCGGGGGAAACACAGATACGCAGTATTTT
CDR3 protein: CASSKGSGGNTDTQYF
V gene: TRBV19
clone size: NA
D gene: TRBD2
J gene: TRBJ2-3

CDR3 DNA: TGTGCCTCCCAGAGTCTAGGGGGAGGGAGCACCGGGGAGCTGTTTTTT
CDR3 protein: CASQSLGGGSTGELFF
V gene: TRBV30
clone size: NA
D gene: NA
J gene: TRBJ2-2

CDR3 DNA: TGTGCCAGCAGCGCGGGACAGGCCAATGAAAAACTGTTTTTT
CDR3 protein: CASSAGQANEKLFF
V gene: TRBV7-6
clone size: NA
D gene: TRBD1
J gene: TRBJ1-4

CDR3 DNA: TGCGCCAGCAGAGATCCGGCAGGGTACAATGAGCAGTTCTTC
CDR3 protein: CASRDPAGYNEQFF
V gene: TRBV5-1
clone size: NA
D gene: NA
J gene: TRBJ2-1

CDR3 DNA: TGCAGCGTTGAAGTTGGACGGGGGGATACGCAGTATTTT
CDR3 protein: CSVEVGRGDTQYF
V gene: TRBV29-1
clone size: NA
D gene: NA
J gene: TRBJ2-3

CDR3 DNA: TGCGCCAGCAGCAAGGCGGACAGGGTGAACACTGAAGCTTTCTTT
CDR3 protein: CASSKADRVNTEAFF
V gene: TRBV4-3
clone size: NA
D gene: TRBD1
J gene: TRBJ1-1

CDR3 DNA: TGTGCCAGCAGTAGGGGTCCCTTATCGTACGAGCAGTACTTC
CDR3 protein: CASSRGPLSYEQYF
V gene: TRBV27
clone size: NA
D gene: NA
J gene: TRBJ2-7

CDR3 DNA: TGTGCCAGCAGCTCGACAGGGACGGGAGAGACCCAGTACTTC
CDR3 protein: CASSSTGTGETQYF
V gene: TRBV5-4
clone size: NA
D gene: TRBD1
J gene: TRBJ2-5

CDR3 DNA: TGTGCCAGCAGCACAGGGCCCTCCTACGAGCAGTACTTC
CDR3 protein: CASSTGPSYEQYF
V gene: TRBV6-6
clone size: few
D gene: NA
J gene: TRBJ2-7

CDR3 DNA: TGTGCCAGTAGGCGACTAGCGTGGGACAATGAGCAGTTCTTC
CDR3 protein: CASRRLAWDNEQFF
V gene: TRBV19
clone size: NA
D gene: TRBD2
J gene: TRBJ2-1

CDR3 DNA: TGCAGCGTTGAGCTCGGGAAGGGCCCCTACGAGCAGTACTTC
CDR3 protein: CSVELGKGPYEQYF
V gene: TRBV29-1
clone size: NA
D gene: NA
J gene: TRBJ2-7

CDR3 DNA: TGTGCCAGCAGTTCTCCAGGGGGCGATCAGCCCCAGCATTTT
CDR3 protein: CASSSPGGDQPQHF
V gene: TRBV28
clone size: few
D gene: TRBD1
J gene: TRBJ1-5

CDR3 DNA: TGTGCCAGCAGCCCCGGAGCGGTCGGGCCAAGTGAAGCTTTCTTT
CDR3 protein: CASSPGAVGPSEAFF
V gene: TRBV7-2
clone size: NA
D gene: NA
J gene: TRBJ1-1

CDR3 DNA: TGTGCCAGCAGCTTAGGGGTCGGGGGGGCCGTAGATACGCAGTATTTT
CDR3 protein: CASSLGVGGAVDTQYF
V gene: TRBV7-2
clone size: NA
D gene: TRBD2
J gene: TRBJ2-3

CDR3 DNA: TGTGCCAGCAGCTCCAGTGGTGGGACAGGGGGAGGGGAGCAGTACTTC
CDR3 protein: CASSSSGGTGGGEQYF
V gene: TRBV7-2
clone size: NA
D gene: TRBD1
J gene: TRBJ2-7

CDR3 DNA: TGTTCCAGCAGTTCTGCAACCGGGGCTAATGAAAAACTGTTTTTT
CDR3 protein: CSSSSATGANEKLFF
V gene: TRBV7-9
clone size: NA
D gene: NA
J gene: TRBJ1-4

CDR3 DNA: TGCGCCAGCAGAAGGCAGGAATACACCGGGGAGCTGTTTTTT
CDR3 protein: CASRRQEYTGELFF
V gene: TRBV4-1
clone size: once
D gene: NA
J gene: TRBJ2-2

CDR3 DNA: TGTGCCAGCAGTTTTGACAGTTATAGCAATCAGCCCCAGCATTTT
CDR3 protein: CASSFDSYSNQPQHF
V gene: TRBV27
clone size: NA
D gene: NA
J gene: TRBJ1-5

CDR3 DNA: TGTGCCAGCAGGGTTCGGGTAGGCTATGGCTACACCTTC
CDR3 protein: CASRVRVGYGYTF
V gene: TRBV5-6
clone size: NA
D gene: NA
J gene: TRBJ1-2

CDR3 DNA: TGCGCCAGCAGCCAAGCGGGCCGGGGTGACTATGGCTACACCTTC
CDR3 protein: CASSQAGRGDYGYTF
V gene: TRBV4-1
clone size: NA
D gene: NA
J gene: TRBJ1-2

CDR3 DNA: TGTGCCAGCTCACCACGAGGAGGGGACAATCAGCCCCAGCATTTT
CDR3 protein: CASSPRGGDNQPQHF
V gene: TRBV18
clone size: NA
D gene: NA
J gene: TRBJ1-5

CDR3 DNA: TGCGCCAGCAGCTTTGCCGGGACTAGCGGGGGCAATGAGCAGTTCTTC
CDR3 protein: CASSFAGTSGGNEQFF
V gene: TRBV5-1
clone size: NA
D gene: TRBD2
J gene: TRBJ2-1

CDR3 DNA: TGTGCCAGCAGCCTCCCGCAACACAGGGGGTTTCAGCCCCAGCATTTT
CDR3 protein: CASSLPQHRGFQPQHF
V gene: TRBV6-6
clone size: NA
D gene: TRBD1
J gene: TRBJ1-5

CDR3 DNA: TGTGCCAGCAGCTCGCTTACAGGGTTGGGTGAAAAACTGTTTTTT
CDR3 protein: CASSSLTGLGEKLFF
V gene: TRBV9
clone size: NA
D gene: NA
J gene: TRBJ1-4

CDR3 DNA: TGTGCCAGCAGTTTAGCGGGAGGGCAAGAGACCCAGTACTTC
CDR3 protein: CASSLAGGQETQYF
V gene: TRBV28
clone size: NA
D gene: TRBD2
J gene: TRBJ2-5

CDR3 DNA: TGTGCCAGCAGGCCCCCGGGACAGGGTATTGAAAAACTGTTTTTT
CDR3 protein: CASRPPGQGIEKLFF
V gene: TRBV6-6
clone size: NA
D gene: TRBD1
J gene: TRBJ1-4

CDR3 DNA: TGCGCCACTCGGGGGGAAAGCTCCTACAATGAGCAGTTCTTC
CDR3 protein: CATRGESSYNEQFF
V gene: TRBV10-2
clone size: few
D gene: TRBD2
J gene: TRBJ2-1

CDR3 DNA: TGTGCCAGTAGTACCAGGGACTATGGCTACACCTTC
CDR3 protein: CASSTRDYGYTF
V gene: TRBV19
clone size: NA
D gene: NA
J gene: TRBJ1-2

CDR3 DNA: TGTGCCTGGAGTGCCGCCGGGAATCTCGAAAAACTGTTTTTT
CDR3 protein: CAWSAAGNLEKLFF
V gene: TRBV30
clone size: NA
D gene: NA
J gene: TRBJ1-4

CDR3 DNA: TGTGCCAGCAGCTTAGTAGAGGAGACAGGTGGAGCTTTCTTT
CDR3 protein: CASSLVEETGGAFF
V gene: TRBV7-8
clone size: NA
D gene: NA
J gene: TRBJ1-1

CDR3 DNA: TGTGCTAGTGGCCTCGTATCAACAGGGGGAGAGCTGGGTGAGCAGTTCTTC
CDR3 protein: CASGLVSTGGELGEQFF
V gene: TRBV12-5
clone size: medium-sized
D gene: TRBD1
J gene: TRBJ2-1